These 31 T cell receptor beta chains were sequenced from one sample in a study of blood T cell repertoires in COVID-19. Measured with immunoSEQ multiplex PCR; TCRdb has only the in-frame clones, and not every one. The data contain roughly 250,000 clones, 87% of them singletons. The sample comprised PBMCs or T cells enriched from blood (not recorded which). Receptors were obtained from a woman under 40 with acute COVID-19.

This clone appeared a few times. V is TRBV7-9 and J is TRBJ2-1; weak D call: TRBD2 (5 bases). This CDR3 region has 14 residues. Per germline, CDR1 SEHNR and CDR2 FQNEAQ (reference sequence). Between the trimmed V and J ends, which lost 5 bases and 1 base, there was a span of 9 bases. CDR3 nucleotides: TGTGCCAGCAGCCCGGGATTTTCCTACAATGAGCAGTTCTTC. Translation: CASSPGFSYNEQFF.

This chain connects TRBV19 to TRBJ1-1; no clear D gene. This CDR3 contains 14 residues. Germline V gene data show CDR1 as LNHDA and CDR2 as SQIVND (reference sequence). Between the trimmed V and J ends, which lost 4 bases and 1 base, there was a span of 10 bases. The CDR3: CASSRRRGNTEAFF. CDR3 in DNA: TGTGCCAGTAGTAGGCGGCGGGGGAACACTGAAGCTTTCTTT.

The chain has TRBV27 and TRBJ2-7; 8 bases are a match to TRBD2. The CDR3 covers 15 residues. The trim removed 0 bases at V and 1 base at J, leaving 2 bases unmatched. The germline V gene has CDR1 MNHEY and CDR2 SMNVEV (reference sequence). Here the CDR3 reads CASSLSGLESYEQYF. CDR3 coding DNA: TGTGCCAGCAGTTTATCGGGACTAGAATCCTACGAGCAGTACTTC.

This clone is a singleton in its sample. The CDR3, as DNA: TGCAGCGTTTCAAACACCGGGACAGGGAGAGATACGCAGTATTTT. Translation gives CSVSNTGTGRDTQYF. V usage is TRBV29-1 and J usage is TRBJ2-3; 9 bases map to TRBD1. Per germline, CDR1 SQVTM and CDR2 ANQGSEA. The V gene end was trimmed by 5 bases and the J gene end by 5 bases; junction bases not matched to a gene: 11. The CDR3 is made up of 15 amino acids.

The V gene is TRBV5-1, the J gene TRBJ2-2; TRBD2 matches 13 bases. Germline values: CDR1 SGHRS, CDR2 YFSETQ. V lost 4 bases and J lost 4; bases outside the gene matches: 10. The CDR3 loop spans 18 amino acids. The CDR3 is CASSPGTSGIGFTGELFF. The CDR3 bases are TGCGCCAGCAGCCCAGGGACTAGCGGGATAGGATTCACCGGGGAGCTGTTTTTT.

The J gene is TRBJ1-3, the V gene TRBV29-1, with a tentative D call TRBD1 (5 bases). Germline V lookup: CDR1 SQVTM, CDR2 ANQGSEA. Trimming cost V 4 bases and J 2 bases, with 9 bases left between them. This CDR3 spans 13 amino acids. CDR3 region: CSVADTAGNTIYF. CDR3 nucleotides: TGCAGCGTTGCGGACACTGCTGGAAACACCATATATTTT. The full variable domain, its missing parts supplied by reference TRBV29-1 and TRBJ1-3, is SAVISQKPSRDICQRGTSLTIQCQVDSQVTMMFWYRQQPGQSLTLIATANQGSEATYESGFVIDKFPISRPNLTFSTLTVSNMSPEDSSIYLCSVADTAGNTIYFGEGSWLTVV.

Worth noting for this clone: Other DNA sequences in the same sample also yield this CDR3. The V call is TRBV6-5, the J call TRBJ2-3; TRBD1 might be the D (6 bases). The germline CDR1 and CDR2 sequences are MNHEY and SVGAGI. V was cut by 0 bases and J by 6 bases, with 10 bases left in between. This CDR3 comprises 14 residues. CDR3 sequence reads: CASSYSRGGDTQYF. CDR3 coding DNA: TGTGCCAGCAGTTACTCCCGTGGGGGCGATACGCAGTATTTT.

This clone was recorded once. The V call is TRBV11-3, the J call TRBJ2-1; TRBD1 is a possible D gene (5 bases). Germline V gene data show CDR1 as SGHNT and CDR2 as YENEEA. V gave up 1 base and J gave up 10 bases, with 11 bases separating them. The CDR3 has 13 amino acids. The CDR3 is CASSLGRQTEQFF. The CDR3 coding sequence is TGTGCCAGCAGCTTAGGCCGACAGACCGAGCAGTTCTTC.

V is TRBV10-1 and J is TRBJ1-1; 8 bases match TRBD1. The CDR3 runs to 12 residues. The V gene's germline CDR1 is WNHNN and CDR2 SYGVQD (reference sequence). V shed 6 bases and J 8 bases; nucleotides not matched to a gene: 5. The CDR3 protein is CASRGQAGEAFF. CDR3 DNA: TGCGCCAGCAGGGGACAGGCAGGGGAAGCTTTCTTT.

There are a few counts of this clone. This rearrangement joins TRBV30 to TRBJ1-4; 8 bases map to TRBD1. The germline gives CDR1 GTSNPN, CDR2 SVGIG (reference sequence). Trimming took 0 bases from V and 7 from J; bases not matched to a gene: 4. This CDR3 contains 14 residues. DNA for the CDR3: TGTGCCTGGAGTGTTCCCGACAGGGGTGAAAAACTGTTTTTT. This sequence encodes CAWSVPDRGEKLFF.

The chain couples TRBV29-1 to TRBJ1-4, with D possibly matching TRBD1 (6 bases). The CDR3 sequence is 13 residues long. Trimming left V 7 bases short and J 5 bases short, with 14 bases between. In germline, CDR1 is SQVTM, CDR2 ANQGSEA. This chain's CDR3 is CSATTGSNEKLFF. The CDR3 DNA sequence: TGCAGCGCAACGACAGGATCCAATGAAAAACTGTTTTTT.

This clone was seen only once. V gene TRBV7-2 combines with J gene TRBJ1-5; 8 bases are a match to TRBD1. Germline loops: CDR1 SGHTA, CDR2 FQGNSA. V was pared by 2 bases and J by 3 bases, with 3 bases of the junction left unmatched. The CDR3 is made up of 15 amino acids. CDR3 in DNA: TGTGCCAGCAGCTTACGGACAGGGTTCAATCAGCCCCAGCATTTT. Amino acid sequence: CASSLRTGFNQPQHF.

V usage is TRBV11-2 and J usage is TRBJ1-1; D might be TRBD1 (5 bases). Trimming stripped 1 base from V and 9 bases from J, with 6 bases between. CDR1 is SGHAT and CDR2 is FQNNGV in the germline V gene. The CDR3 covers 11 residues. CDR3 amino acids: CASSLGGKAFF. CDR3 DNA sequence: TGTGCCAGCAGCTTAGGGGGCAAAGCTTTCTTT.

The chain is built from TRBV28 and TRBJ1-6; a possible D gene is TRBD1 (5 bases). The CDR3 consists of 13 residues. Between the trimmed V and J ends, which lost 6 bases and 9 bases, there was a span of 12 bases. Germline lookup yields CDR1 MDHEN and CDR2 SYDVKM. DNA of the CDR3: TGTGCCAGCAGCATACCCGGGGGTTCACCCCTCCACTTT. Protein: CASSIPGGSPLHF.

This chain uses TRBV7-2 with TRBJ2-6; TRBD2 might be the D (6 bases). Between the trimmed V and J ends, which lost 10 bases and 0 bases, there was a span of 22 bases. Germline values: CDR1 SGHTA, CDR2 FQGNSA. This CDR3 has 18 amino acids. The CDR3 sequence is CATPSAGLLLSGANVLTF. The CDR3 DNA reads as TGTGCCACCCCATCGGCGGGACTCCTGCTCTCTGGGGCCAACGTCCTGACTTTC. Complete variable domain (other parts from reference TRBV7-2 and TRBJ2-6): GAGVSQSPSNKVTEKGKDVELRCDPISGHTALYWYRQSLGQGLEFLIYFQGNSAPDKSGLPSDRFSAERTGGSVSTLTIQRTQQEDSAVYLCATPSAGLLLSGANVLTFGAGSRLTVL.

The chain carries TRBV5-4 and TRBJ2-1; D may be TRBD2 (6 bases). The CDR3 sequence is 15 residues long. The germline V gene has CDR1 SGHNT and CDR2 YYREEE (reference sequence). Trimming pared 2 bases from V and 3 bases from J, leaving 12 bases between. CDR3 nucleotides: TGTGCCAGCAGCTTCCCGGGGGTGGGCTACAATGAGCAGTTCTTC. It encodes CASSFPGVGYNEQFF.

CDR3 region: CASSQQGALDIQYF. In DNA form, the CDR3 reads TGTGCCAGCAGTCAACAGGGGGCTTTAGACATTCAGTACTTC. The V gene is TRBV3-1 (or the pseudogene TRBV3-2), the J gene TRBJ2-4, with 9 bases fitting TRBD1. Losses at the gene ends were 6 bases for V and 8 bases for J; bases not matched to a gene: 8. CDR3 length: 14 amino acids. Per germline, CDR1 LGHDT and CDR2 YNNKEL (reference sequence).

The chain employs TRBV2 and TRBJ1-2; possible D gene TRBD1, 5 bases. Germline values: CDR1 SNHLY, CDR2 FYNNEI. Deletions cut 5 bases from V and 2 bases from J, with 15 bases between. The CDR3 spans 15 residues. This chain's CDR3 is CASSHQGVRNYGYTF. The CDR3 DNA reads as TGTGCCAGCAGTCACCAGGGTGTTAGGAACTATGGCTACACCTTC.

The CDR3 protein is CASSSMTGPEGNQPQHF. The CDR3 region has the DNA TGTGCCAGCAGCTCCATGACAGGGCCCGAGGGCAATCAGCCCCAGCATTTT. The chain combines TRBV7-2 with TRBJ1-5; TRBD1 agrees at 7 bases. Germline V gives CDR1 SGHTA, CDR2 FQGNSA. CDR3 length equals 17 residues. V was clipped by 4 bases and J by 2 bases; unmatched bases: 11.

The chain couples TRBV3-1 (or the pseudogene TRBV3-2) to TRBJ2-1; 7 bases are shared with TRBD1. The ends lost 3 bases at V and 10 bases at J; junction bases unmatched: 6. CDR1 and CDR2 (germline): LGHDT, YNNKEL (reference sequence). The CDR3 has 13 residues. Here the CDR3 reads CASSHYGDSEQFF. The CDR3 DNA reads as TGTGCCAGCAGCCACTACGGGGACAGCGAGCAGTTCTTC.

This chain joins TRBV5-6 and TRBJ2-7; 10 bases agree with TRBD2. Germline trimming cut 4 bases from V and 1 base from J; bases unmatched to any gene: 2. The germline gives CDR1 SGHDT, CDR2 YYEEEE. The CDR3 has 14 residues. DNA of the CDR3: TGTGCCAGCAGCCGGACTAGCGGTTCCTACGAGCAGTACTTC. Translating it yields CASSRTSGSYEQYF.

The chain has TRBV25-1 and TRBJ2-2, with D possibly being TRBD1 (6 bases). CDR3 length: 15 residues. V dropped 5 bases and J dropped 7 bases, with 17 bases sitting between them. Germline V gene data show CDR1 as MGHDK and CDR2 as SYGVNS. In DNA, the CDR3 is TGTGCCAGCAGTCCTCTGGGGGCGTTCCTCGGGGAGCTGTTTTTT. Translated: CASSPLGAFLGELFF.

This rearrangement joins TRBV7-3 to TRBJ2-3; 9 bases agree with TRBD1. There are 15 residues in the CDR3. With V trimmed by 4 bases and J by 6 bases, 8 bases remained unmatched. Germline CDR1 is SGHTA and CDR2 is FQGTGA. The CDR3 DNA reads TGTGCCAGCAGCTACACCGGGACAGGGACGGATACGCAGTATTTT. This codes for CASSYTGTGTDTQYF.

The chain combines TRBV29-1 with TRBJ1-1; 7 bases map to TRBD1. This CDR3 has 14 residues. Looked up from germline, CDR1 is SQVTM and CDR2 is ANQGSEA. V was pared by 4 bases and J by 0 bases, with 5 bases of the junction left unmatched. The CDR3 here is CSVGGGLVNTEAFF. CDR3 in DNA: TGCAGCGTTGGAGGGGGCTTGGTGAACACTGAAGCTTTCTTT.

The V and J genes are TRBV19 and TRBJ1-2; a weak D match, TRBD1 (6 bases). The V end lost 4 bases, the J end lost 5 bases, and 17 bases lay between the germline ends. CDR1 and CDR2 (germline): LNHDA, SQIVND (reference sequence). The CDR3 has 15 amino acids. The CDR3 region is CASSTRQDRTYGYTF. CDR3 nucleotides: TGTGCCAGTAGTACCCGCCAGGACAGAACTTATGGCTACACCTTC.

The chain links TRBV15 to TRBJ2-5; a possible D gene is TRBD1 (7 bases). Trimming stripped 1 base from V and 6 bases from J, with 12 bases between. The CDR3 spans 14 residues. Per germline, CDR1 LNHNV and CDR2 YYDKDF (reference sequence). The CDR3 loop is CATSRGAGGQTQYF. CDR3 nucleotide sequence: TGTGCCACCAGCAGAGGGGCAGGGGGGCAGACCCAGTACTTC.

This sequence joins TRBV15 and TRBJ1-5; possible D gene TRBD1, 5 bases. Per germline, CDR1 LNHNV and CDR2 YYDKDF (reference sequence). CDR3 size: 14 residues. V lost 3 bases and J lost 4, with 10 bases in between. The CDR3 here is CATSRVGGNQPQHF. CDR3 DNA: TGTGCCACCAGCAGGGTGGGGGGGAATCAGCCCCAGCATTTT.

This clone came up once. This chain links TRBV19 with TRBJ1-2; 8 bases align to TRBD1. The CDR3 covers 14 residues. Per the germline V gene, CDR1 is LNHDA and CDR2 is SQIVND (reference sequence). V lost 4 bases to trimming and J lost 3 bases; unmatched junction nucleotides: 4. The CDR3 spells CASSTTGQDYGYTF. In nucleotides, the CDR3 is TGTGCCAGTAGTACGACGGGACAGGACTATGGCTACACCTTC.

V and J are TRBV7-2 and TRBJ1-4, with unresolved D. The germline CDR1 and CDR2 sequences are SGHTA and FQGNSA. The CDR3 is 14 amino acids. The V gene lost 1 base and the J gene lost 7 bases, with 10 bases spanning the gap. CDR3 region: CASSLEGVSEKLFF. The CDR3 coding sequence is TGTGCCAGCAGCTTAGAAGGAGTAAGTGAAAAACTGTTTTTT.

The chain uses TRBV28 and TRBJ1-5; a possible D gene is TRBD1 (6 bases). The germline V gene has CDR1 MDHEN and CDR2 SYDVKM. Trimming removed 8 bases at V and 0 bases at J, with 23 bases between. The CDR3 contains 18 residues. The CDR3 region has the DNA TGTGCCAGCGCCGGCCACTGGGGAAAGGACAGTAGCAATCAGCCCCAGCATTTT. Residues: CASAGHWGKDSSNQPQHF.

This chain connects TRBV7-3 to TRBJ2-5; a possible D gene is TRBD2 (6 bases). The V end lost 5 bases, the J end lost 3 bases, and 16 bases lay between the germline ends. The CDR3 has 15 residues. Germline V gene lookup returns CDR1 SGHTA and CDR2 FQGTGA. The CDR3 loop is CASSLLGLPEETQYF. In DNA, the CDR3 is TGTGCCAGCAGCCTACTAGGACTACCAGAAGAGACCCAGTACTTC.